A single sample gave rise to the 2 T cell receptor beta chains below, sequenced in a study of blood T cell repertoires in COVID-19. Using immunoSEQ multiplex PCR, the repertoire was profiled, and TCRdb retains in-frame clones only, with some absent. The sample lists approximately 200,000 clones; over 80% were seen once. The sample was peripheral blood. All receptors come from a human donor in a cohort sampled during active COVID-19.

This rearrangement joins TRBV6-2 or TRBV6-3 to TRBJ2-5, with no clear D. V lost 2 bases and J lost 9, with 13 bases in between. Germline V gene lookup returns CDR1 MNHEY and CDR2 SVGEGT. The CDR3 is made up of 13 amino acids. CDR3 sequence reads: CASSYPRDSPQYF. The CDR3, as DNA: TGTGCCAGCAGTTACCCTCGAGACTCGCCCCAGTACTTC.

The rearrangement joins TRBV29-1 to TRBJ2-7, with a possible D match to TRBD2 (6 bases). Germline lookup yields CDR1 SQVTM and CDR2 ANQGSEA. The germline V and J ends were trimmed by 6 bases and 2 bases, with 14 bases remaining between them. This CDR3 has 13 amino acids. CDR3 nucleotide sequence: TGCAGCGTCGACGCGGGGCCCGCCTACGAGCAGTACTTC. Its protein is CSVDAGPAYEQYF.